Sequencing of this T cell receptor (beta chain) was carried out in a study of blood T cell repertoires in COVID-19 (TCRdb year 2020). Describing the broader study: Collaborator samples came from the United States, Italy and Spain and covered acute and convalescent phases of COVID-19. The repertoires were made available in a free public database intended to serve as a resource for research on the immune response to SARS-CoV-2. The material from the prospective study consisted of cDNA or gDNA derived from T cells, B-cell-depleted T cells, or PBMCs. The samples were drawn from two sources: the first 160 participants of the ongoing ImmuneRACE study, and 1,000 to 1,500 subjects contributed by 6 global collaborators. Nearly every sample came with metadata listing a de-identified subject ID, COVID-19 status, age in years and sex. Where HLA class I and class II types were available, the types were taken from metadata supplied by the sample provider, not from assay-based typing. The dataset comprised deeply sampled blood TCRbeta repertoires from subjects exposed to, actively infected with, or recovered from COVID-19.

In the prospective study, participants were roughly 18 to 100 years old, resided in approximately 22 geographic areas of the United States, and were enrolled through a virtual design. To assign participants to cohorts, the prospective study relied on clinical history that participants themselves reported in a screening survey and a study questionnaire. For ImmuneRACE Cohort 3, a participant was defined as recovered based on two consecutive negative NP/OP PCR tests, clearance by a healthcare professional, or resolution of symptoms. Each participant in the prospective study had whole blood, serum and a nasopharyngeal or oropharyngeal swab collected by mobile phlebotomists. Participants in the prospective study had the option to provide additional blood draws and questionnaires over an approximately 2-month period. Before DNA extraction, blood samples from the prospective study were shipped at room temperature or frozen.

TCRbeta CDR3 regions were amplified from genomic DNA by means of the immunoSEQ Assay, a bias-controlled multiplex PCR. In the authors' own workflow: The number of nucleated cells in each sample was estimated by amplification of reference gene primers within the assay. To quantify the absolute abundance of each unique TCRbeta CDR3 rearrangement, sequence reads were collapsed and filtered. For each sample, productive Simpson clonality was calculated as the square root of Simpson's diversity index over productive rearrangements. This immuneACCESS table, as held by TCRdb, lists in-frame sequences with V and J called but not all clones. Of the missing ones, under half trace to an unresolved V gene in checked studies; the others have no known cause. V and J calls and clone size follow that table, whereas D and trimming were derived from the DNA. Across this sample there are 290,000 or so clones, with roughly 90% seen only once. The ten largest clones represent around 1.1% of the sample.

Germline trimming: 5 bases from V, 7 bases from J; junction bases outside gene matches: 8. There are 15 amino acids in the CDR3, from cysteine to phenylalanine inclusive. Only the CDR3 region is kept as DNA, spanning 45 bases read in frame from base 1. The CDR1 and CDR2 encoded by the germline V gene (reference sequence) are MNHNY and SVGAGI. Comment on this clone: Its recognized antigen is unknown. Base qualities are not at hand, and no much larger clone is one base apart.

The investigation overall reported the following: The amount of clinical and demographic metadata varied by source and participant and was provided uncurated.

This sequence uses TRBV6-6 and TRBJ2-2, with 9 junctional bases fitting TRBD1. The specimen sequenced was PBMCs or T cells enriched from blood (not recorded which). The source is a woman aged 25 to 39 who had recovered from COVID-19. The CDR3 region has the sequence CASSPGTGWNGELFF. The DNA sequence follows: TGTGCCAGCAGTCCCGGGACAGGGTGGAACGGGGAGCTGTTTTTT.